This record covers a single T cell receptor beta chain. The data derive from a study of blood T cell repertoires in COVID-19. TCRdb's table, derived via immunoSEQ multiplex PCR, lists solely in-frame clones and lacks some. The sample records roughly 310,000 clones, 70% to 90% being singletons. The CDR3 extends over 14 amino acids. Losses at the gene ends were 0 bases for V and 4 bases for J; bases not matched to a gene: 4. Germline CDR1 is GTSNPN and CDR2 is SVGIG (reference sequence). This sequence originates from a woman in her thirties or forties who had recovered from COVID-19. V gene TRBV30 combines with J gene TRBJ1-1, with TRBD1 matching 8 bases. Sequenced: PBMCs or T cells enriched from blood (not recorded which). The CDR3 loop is CAWSVGTGPTEAFF. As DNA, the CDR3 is TGTGCCTGGAGTGTCGGGACAGGCCCCACTGAAGCTTTCTTT.